This T cell receptor beta chain was sequenced during a study of shared clonotypes between healthy human individuals. Naive CD8 populations comprised CD45RO-negative cells positively selected for CCR7, excluding terminally differentiated effector memory CD45RA+ cells. The table came from immunoSEQ multiplex PCR; TCRdb's copy has only in-frame clones and leaves some out. The sample consists of nearly 2 million clones, 85% to 95% of them appearing once. With 3 bases removed from V and 0 bases from J, the gap between germline ends came to 10 bases. Germline V gives CDR1 SGHRS, CDR2 YFSETQ. CDR3 length: 15 residues.

The V gene is TRBV5-1, the J gene TRBJ2-1; D unclear. Sample: naive CD8+ T cells sorted from blood. The sequence derives from a man aged 18 to 30 in good health. The CDR3 DNA reads as TGCGCCAGCAGCTCCGATAGCAGCTCCTACAATGAGCAGTTCTTC. Its protein product is CASSSDSSSYNEQFF. Combining the CDR3 with reference TRBV5-1 and TRBJ2-1 gives the whole variable domain KAGVTQTPRYLIKTRGQQVTLSCSPISGHRSVSWYQQTPGQGLQFLFEYFSETQRNKGNFPGRFSGRQFSNSRSEMNVSTLELGDSALYLCASSSDSSSYNEQFFGPGTRLTVL.